This T cell receptor (beta chain) was profiled in a study of cytomegalovirus exposure and HLA in healthy donors. Study-wide findings and caveats: Among the most significant clusters, several appeared linked to common viral pathogens in a later analysis. A link between a missense DCLRE1C variant and TCR beta V- and J-gene trimming emerged from a later analysis.

This clone was detected a few times. The target antigen is unknown. Germline lookup yields CDR1 SGDLS and CDR2 YYNGEE. Trimming took 0 bases from V and 7 from J, leaving 7 bases between them. The length of the CDR3 is 13 residues. This PCR relied on a set of 60 Vbeta primers and 13 Jbeta primers. Using immunoSEQ multiplex PCR, the repertoire was profiled, and TCRdb retains in-frame clones only, with some absent. The data hold 70,000 to 100,000 clones, with around 84% observed a single time. The clonotype was recovered from a man aged 18 to 30 in good health and CMV-seronegative. The sample taken for sequencing was PBMCs. V gene TRBV9 combines with J gene TRBJ1-4, with D unclear. The CDR3 spells CASSVGGSEKLFF. The CDR3 nucleotides are TGTGCCAGCAGCGTAGGAGGGTCTGAAAAACTGTTTTTT.